Presented here are 8 T cell receptor beta chains from one specimen sequenced in a study of beta chain features in type 1 diabetes. The investigators reverse transcribed all of the isolated RNA, so they sequenced expressed TCRB transcripts. Sequencing was performed with immunoSEQ multiplex PCR; in TCRdb, only in-frame clones are kept and a portion is missing. Of around 240,000 clones in the sample, around 68% are singletons; the top ten hold roughly 0.048%. The sequencing sample was made of naive CD4+ T cells from blood. The receptor source for this set is a man aged 25-45 years in good health.

The chain has TRBV4-3 and TRBJ2-7; 9 positions match TRBD1. The CDR3 is 14 residues long. Germline loops: CDR1 LGHNA, CDR2 YSLEER. J gave up 6 bases and V 4 bases, and 7 bases lay outside the gene matches. CDR3 loop: CASSRGTGPSEQYF. The CDR3 DNA is TGCGCCAGCAGCCGCGGGACAGGGCCTTCCGAGCAGTACTTC.

The chain is built from TRBV20-1 and TRBJ2-1; no clear D. Germline CDR1 is DFQATT and CDR2 is SNEGSKA (reference sequence). V shed 1 base and J shed 9 bases, with 4 bases lying between them. The CDR3 is made up of 10 amino acids. CDR3 DNA sequence: TGCAGTGCTAGAGTGGGTGAGCAGTTCTTC. It yields the protein CSARVGEQFF.

The rearrangement uses TRBV20-1 and TRBJ2-5; D call uncertain. The V end lost 6 bases, the J end lost 4 bases, and 6 bases lay between the germline ends. The CDR3 has 10 residues. Germline CDR1 reads DFQATT; CDR2 reads SNEGSKA (reference sequence). CDR3 DNA: TGCAGTGCACCTCGAGAGACCCAGTACTTC. Amino acid sequence: CSAPRETQYF.

The genes are TRBV30 and TRBJ2-1; tentatively, D is TRBD1 or TRBD2 (6 bases each). This CDR3 contains 14 residues. The V gene lost 2 bases and the J gene lost 4 bases, with 12 bases spanning the gap. The germline CDR1 and CDR2 sequences are GTSNPN and SVGIG (reference sequence). As DNA, the CDR3 is TGTGCCTGGAGTAAAGGGGGGATATACAATGAGCAGTTCTTC. This encodes CAWSKGGIYNEQFF.

The chain employs TRBV21-1 and TRBJ2-2; whether TRBD1, the table's D call, matches the DNA was not checked. TRBV21-1 is a pseudogene. CDR3 size: 14 residues. CDR3 protein: CASSGPPNTGELFF. CDR3 DNA sequence: TGTGCCAGCAGCGGGCCTCCTAACACCGGGGAGCTGTTTTTT.

V usage is TRBV6-6 and J usage is TRBJ2-7; D remains unclear. V lost 6 bases and J lost 2, with 11 bases in between. Germline V gene sequence: CDR1 MNHNY, CDR2 SVGAGI (reference sequence). This CDR3 spans 13 amino acids. For the CDR3, the DNA is TGTGCCAGCAGCCCCCTTGCGACCTACGAGCAGTACTTC. Amino acid sequence: CASSPLATYEQYF.

The chain combines TRBV7-2 with TRBJ2-1; TRBD2 agrees at 9 bases. Germline values: CDR1 SGHTA, CDR2 FQGNSA. V was clipped by 3 bases and J by 5 bases; unmatched bases: 2. CDR3 size: 14 residues. CDR3 in amino acids: CASSFGLANNEQFF. In DNA, the CDR3 is TGTGCCAGCAGCTTTGGACTAGCGAACAATGAGCAGTTCTTC. Supplemented by reference TRBV7-2 and TRBJ2-1, the full variable domain reads GAGVSQSPSNKVTEKGKDVELRCDPISGHTALYWYRQSLGQGLEFLIYFQGNSAPDKSGLPSDRFSAERTGGSVSTLTIQRTQQEDSAVYLCASSFGLANNEQFFGPGTRLTVL.

This rearrangement joins TRBV28 to TRBJ2-4; weak D call: TRBD1 (6 bases). The ends were cut back, 7 bases at V and 4 bases at J, with 17 bases in the middle. Germline V gene lookup returns CDR1 MDHEN and CDR2 SYDVKM. This CDR3 is 15 amino acids long. CDR3 DNA: TGTGCCAGCACCGCGAGGGGGACATTGAAAAACATTCAGTACTTC. The encoded protein is CASTARGTLKNIQYF.